This TCR beta chain is drawn from a study of blood T cell repertoires in COVID-19. Study context: The study drew acute and convalescent COVID-19 samples from the United States, Italy and Spain. T cells, B-cell-depleted T cells, or PBMCs supplied cDNA or gDNA.

Source study methods: From reference gene primer amplification, estimates of nucleated cell counts were derived. Produced via immunoSEQ multiplex PCR; TCRdb's table is partial and in-frame only. V and J calls and clone size are as listed in that table; D and trimming were resolved from the DNA. The table has tens of thousands of clones, 75% to 90% seen once. Germline V CDR1 and CDR2: ENHRY, SYGVKD. V gave up 5 bases and J gave up 4 bases; unmatched junction bases: 9. The CDR3 is 15 residues long. This clone has just one count. The receptor was isolated from a human donor in a cohort sampled during active COVID-19. Input material: peripheral blood. The V call is TRBV10-3, the J call TRBJ2-7, with TRBD1 matching over 9 bases. The CDR3 sequence is CAISSSRTGVYEQYF. As DNA, the CDR3 is TGTGCCATCAGTTCCTCTCGGACAGGGGTTTACGAGCAGTACTTC.